The 10 T cell receptor beta chains given below trace back to one sample, sequenced in a study of blood T cell repertoires in COVID-19. Assay: immunoSEQ multiplex PCR; the TCRdb copy retains only in-frame clones and omits some. The table records a few hundred thousand clones, 84% of them present only once. Sequenced material: peripheral blood. The receptors derive from a man aged 25-40 years with active or convalescent COVID-19.

This chain uses TRBV4-1 with TRBJ1-2, with TRBD1 as a possible D gene (6 bases). This CDR3 region has 14 residues. V was clipped by 0 bases and J by 4 bases, with 9 bases between them. Looked up from germline, CDR1 is MGHRA and CDR2 is YSYEKL. The CDR3 nucleotides are TGCGCCAGCAGCCAAGATGCAGGGGCCTATGGCTACACCTTC. It translates to CASSQDAGAYGYTF.

The rearrangement joins TRBV4-1 to TRBJ2-5, with 13 bases lining up with TRBD2. The germline CDR1 and CDR2 sequences are MGHRA and YSYEKL. V was clipped by 4 bases and J by 2 bases; unmatched bases: 7. This CDR3 contains 17 residues. CDR3 DNA sequence: TGCGCCAGCAGCCTCGGACTAGCGGGGGTCCTACAAGAGACCCAGTACTTC. It specifies CASSLGLAGVLQETQYF.

This chain uses TRBV7-9 with TRBJ1-1; possible D gene TRBD1, 5 bases. The CDR3 has 12 residues. The germline CDR1 and CDR2 sequences are SEHNR and FQNEAQ (reference sequence). The V end lost 5 bases, the J end lost 13 bases, and 17 bases lay between the germline ends. CDR3 nucleotide sequence: TGTGCCAGCAGCCGATTGGCAGGGTTTGTTTTCTTT. Amino acid sequence: CASSRLAGFVFF.

V usage is TRBV5-8 and J usage is TRBJ1-3, with D uncertain. Germline CDR1 reads SGHTS; CDR2 reads YDEGEE. This CDR3 is built from 14 residues. Trimming cost V 4 bases and J 0 bases, with 8 bases left between them. CDR3 region: CASSSGSSGNTIYF. CDR3 bases: TGTGCCAGCAGCAGTGGCAGCTCTGGAAACACCATATATTTT.

The chain is built from TRBV7-9 and TRBJ1-5, with 9 positions matching TRBD1. CDR1 and CDR2 from the germline V gene are SEHNR and FQNEAQ (reference sequence). The ends lost 1 base at V and 6 bases at J; junction bases unmatched: 7. The CDR3 runs to 16 residues. The CDR3 nucleotides read TGTGCCAGCAGCTTAGGGGACAGGGTATTGGGTCAGCCCCAGCATTTT. It translates to CASSLGDRVLGQPQHF.

The CDR3 DNA follows: TGTGCCAGCAGCTTATTGGAGGGGGCAGGCACTGAAGCTTTCTTT. Residues: CASSLLEGAGTEAFF. The rearrangement uses TRBV13 and TRBJ1-1; 7 nucleotides agree with TRBD1. V shed 2 bases and J 4 bases; nucleotides not matched to a gene: 7. Per germline, CDR1 PRHDT and CDR2 FYEKMQ (reference sequence). CDR3 length: 15 residues.

This chain joins TRBV11-2 and TRBJ1-5, with D uncertain. The CDR3 is 13 amino acids. Germline CDR1 and CDR2: SGHAT and FQNNGV. With 5 bases removed from V and 0 bases from J, the gap between germline ends came to 5 bases. Written as DNA, the CDR3 is TGTGCCAGCAGCCAATTTAGCAATCAGCCCCAGCATTTT. This sequence encodes CASSQFSNQPQHF.

This chain connects TRBV7-2 to TRBJ1-5; TRBD1 agrees at 8 bases. The V segment lost 5 bases and the J segment 6 bases; nucleotides outside the gene matches: 6. The CDR3 totals 14 residues. Germline CDR1 reads SGHTA; CDR2 reads FQGNSA. CDR3 residues: CASSQGQGSQPQHF. The CDR3 nucleotides read TGTGCCAGCAGCCAAGGACAGGGAAGTCAGCCCCAGCATTTT.

The chain links TRBV11-2 to TRBJ2-1, with D unresolved. The CDR3 has 13 amino acids. Germline V gene data show CDR1 as SGHAT and CDR2 as FQNNGV. Trimming shortened V by 7 bases and J by 2 bases, and 9 bases separated the two germline ends. As DNA, the CDR3 is TGTGCCAGCACCTTTCGGGCCTACAATGAGCAGTTCTTC. It is translated as CASTFRAYNEQFF. Full variable domain (outside the CDR3, taken from reference TRBV11-2 and TRBJ2-1): EAGVAQSPRYKIIEKRQSVAFWCNPISGHATLYWYQQILGQGPKLLIQFQNNGVVDDSQLPKDRFSAERLKGVDSTLKIQPAKLEDSAVYLCASTFRAYNEQFFGPGTRLTVL.

The rearrangement links TRBV28 to TRBJ1-6; D perhaps matches TRBD1 (6 bases). The CDR3 has 14 amino acids. Germline V gene lookup returns CDR1 MDHEN and CDR2 SYDVKM. V lost 4 bases and J lost 7, with 11 bases in between. The CDR3 nucleotides read TGTGCCAGCAGTTCAGGGGTTTCAAATTCACCCCTCCACTTT. Translation: CASSSGVSNSPLHF.